This entry lists 2 T cell receptor beta chains sequenced from one sample in a study of blood T cell repertoires in COVID-19. TCRdb's table, derived via immunoSEQ multiplex PCR, lists solely in-frame clones and lacks some. The profile shows more than 95,000 clones, approximately 90% of them singletons. Sequenced: peripheral blood. Source of these receptors: a man between 60 and 70 years old with acute or convalescent COVID-19.

This chain links TRBV7-9 with TRBJ1-2; D gene ambiguous. The V end was cut by 1 base, the J end by 5 bases, with 8 bases between. Germline V gives CDR1 SEHNR, CDR2 FQNEAQ (reference sequence). This CDR3 region has 13 residues. The CDR3 nucleotides read TGTGCCAGCAGCTTAGAACAAAATTATGGCTACACCTTC. It encodes CASSLEQNYGYTF.

This chain connects TRBV5-1 to TRBJ1-2; tentatively, D is TRBD1 (5 bases). The germline V gene encodes CDR1 SGHRS and CDR2 YFSETQ. CDR3 length equals 13 residues. Trimming pared 0 bases from V and 7 bases from J, leaving 10 bases between. This chain's CDR3 is CASSLVGESGYTF. The CDR3 DNA reads TGCGCCAGCAGCTTGGTAGGGGAATCTGGCTACACCTTC.